The 9 T cell receptor beta chains in this list originate from one sample, sequenced in a study of blood T cell repertoires in COVID-19. The assay was immunoSEQ multiplex PCR, and TCRdb's table has in-frame clones only and misses some. The data show 150,000 or so clones, with around four fifths seen just once and 3.5% to 5% held by the top ten. The source material was PBMCs or T cells enriched from blood (not recorded which). The receptors were sampled from a woman aged 50 to 65 who had recovered from COVID-19.

The J gene is TRBJ1-2, the V gene TRBV6-5; D unresolved. V dropped 7 bases and J dropped 2 bases, with 14 bases sitting between them. Germline V gives CDR1 MNHEY, CDR2 SVGAGI. The CDR3 covers 14 residues. This chain's CDR3 is CASTQTEINYGYTF. The CDR3 DNA is TGTGCCAGCACTCAAACAGAGATCAACTATGGCTACACCTTC.

The chain joins TRBV7-2 to TRBJ1-5; TRBD1 matches 7 bases. The CDR3 totals 17 residues. The V gene end was trimmed by 1 base and the J gene end by 7 bases; junction bases not matched to a gene: 13. The germline V gene encodes CDR1 SGHTA and CDR2 FQGNSA. The CDR3 DNA is TGTGCCAGCAGCTTAGAGCGTACAGGGGTCCAAGGGCAGCCCCAGCATTTT. Translated, it gives CASSLERTGVQGQPQHF.

The rearrangement uses TRBV6-5 and TRBJ1-6; 9 bases fit TRBD1. CDR1 and CDR2 (germline): MNHEY, SVGAGI. The junction had 4 bases not matched to a gene; V was cut back by 5 bases and J by 8 bases. CDR3 size: 14 residues. CDR3 DNA sequence: TGTGCCAGCAGTCTCCGACAGGGGGATTCACCCCTCCACTTT. Residues: CASSLRQGDSPLHF.

The J gene is TRBJ2-1, the V gene TRBV27, with 13 bases aligning to TRBD2. Germline V gene data show CDR1 as MNHEY and CDR2 as SMNVEV (reference sequence). The length of the CDR3 is 17 residues. Trimming at V came to 4 bases and at J to 2 bases, leaving 5 bases not matched to a gene. CDR3 DNA: TGTGCCAGCAGTTCCGAGACTAGCGGGGGGCCCTACAATGAGCAGTTCTTC. Its protein product is CASSSETSGGPYNEQFF.

About this clone: The junction and the germline gene differ at one end; a read error may be behind it. V gene TRBV30 combines with J gene TRBJ1-1, with 8 positions matching TRBD1. The CDR3 runs 13 residues. Germline CDR1 and CDR2: GTSNPN and SVGIG (reference sequence). The CDR3 bases are TGTGCCTGGAGTGGAATCAACAGGGGGAGGGGGTTATTT. Protein: CAWSGINRGRGLF.

The chain links TRBV28 to TRBJ2-3, with a tentative D call TRBD1 (6 bases). Per germline, CDR1 MDHEN and CDR2 SYDVKM. The CDR3 length is 13 residues. With 5 bases removed from V and 6 bases from J, the gap between germline ends came to 12 bases. The CDR3 loop is CASSRSGADTQYF. CDR3 nucleotide sequence: TGTGCCAGCAGTCGATCAGGGGCGGATACGCAGTATTTT.

The genes are TRBV3-1 (or the pseudogene TRBV3-2) and TRBJ1-6; D perhaps matches TRBD1 (5 bases). This CDR3 region has 14 residues. Germline V lookup: CDR1 LGHDT, CDR2 YNNKEL (reference sequence). The ends were cut back, 0 bases at V and 9 bases at J, with 9 bases in the middle. In nucleotides, the CDR3 is TGTGCCAGCAGCCAAGAGTTGGGGCGTTCACCCCTCCACTTT. Encoded protein: CASSQELGRSPLHF.

The V gene is TRBV12-5, the J gene TRBJ1-2, with D perhaps matching TRBD1 (6 bases). CDR1 and CDR2 (germline): LGHNT, FRNRAP. Trimming shortened V by 2 bases and J by 0 bases, and 25 bases separated the two germline ends. This CDR3 spans 20 amino acids. This CDR3 reads CASGLPLGGGVVKANYGYTF. The DNA for the CDR3 is TGTGCTAGTGGTTTGCCCCTCGGTGGGGGCGTAGTTAAGGCTAACTATGGCTACACCTTC. The full variable domain, completed using reference TRBV12-5 and TRBJ1-2, is DARVTQTPRHKVTEMGQEVTMRCQPILGHNTVFWYRQTMMQGLELLAYFRNRAPLDDSGMPKDRFSAEMPDATLATLKIQPSEPRDSAVYFCASGLPLGGGVVKANYGYTFGSGTRLTVV.

The chain couples TRBV4-1 to TRBJ1-5; D is undetermined. The CDR3 loop spans 15 amino acids. The germline V gene has CDR1 MGHRA and CDR2 YSYEKL. V was cut by 1 base and J by 4 bases, with 11 bases left in between. The CDR3 loop reads CASSQGRGGNQPQHF. The CDR3 DNA reads TGCGCCAGCAGCCAAGGACGAGGAGGGAATCAGCCCCAGCATTTT.